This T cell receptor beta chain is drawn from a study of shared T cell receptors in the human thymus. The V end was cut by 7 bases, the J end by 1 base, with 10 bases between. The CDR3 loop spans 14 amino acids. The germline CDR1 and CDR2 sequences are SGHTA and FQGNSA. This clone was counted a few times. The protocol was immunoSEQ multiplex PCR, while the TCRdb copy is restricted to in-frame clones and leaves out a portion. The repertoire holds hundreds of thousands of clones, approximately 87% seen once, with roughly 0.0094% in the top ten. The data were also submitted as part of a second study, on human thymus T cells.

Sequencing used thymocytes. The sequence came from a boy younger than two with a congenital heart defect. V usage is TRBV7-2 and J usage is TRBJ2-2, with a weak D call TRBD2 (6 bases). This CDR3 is CASTPGENTGELFF. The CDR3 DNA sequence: TGTGCCAGCACGCCGGGGGAGAACACCGGGGAGCTGTTTTTT.